This is a list of T cell receptor beta chains from one sample in a study of type 1 regulatory T cells. Their antigens remain unidentified. TCRdb independently ran MiXCR on the reads; one entry per CDR3 protein. The sample has tens of thousands of distinct CDR3 sequences, roughly 20% seen once. The sequencing input was cultured type 1 regulatory T (Tr1) cells, either the whole culture or a sorted fraction (not recorded which). These receptors all come from a human donor in good health. CDR3s include the opening cysteine and the closing phenylalanine or tryptophan. A D gene is named only where the DNA matches it firmly. The size of a clone is reported for some rows only, either as once, few or many, or as a class for expanded clones.

J gene,V gene,clone size,D gene,CDR3 protein,CDR3 DNA
TRBJ2-1,TRBV15,few,.,CATSRSFGGVDNEQFF,TGTGCCACCAGCAGGAGTTTTGGAGGAGTCGACAATGAGCAGTTCTTC
TRBJ2-3,TRBV15,.,.,CATSRDLGDTQYF,TGTGCCACCAGCAGAGATCTAGGAGATACGCAGTATTTT
TRBJ1-5,TRBV12-3/TRBV12-4,few,.,CASSLKTPNQPQHF,TGTGCCAGCAGCCTCAAAACTCCCAATCAGCCCCAGCATTTT
TRBJ2-6,TRBV5-5,.,TRBD1,CASSFLFRDRVVSGANVLTF,TGTGCCAGCAGCTTTCTCTTCCGGGACAGAGTCGTCTCTGGGGCCAACGTCCTGACTTTC
TRBJ2-7,TRBV20-1,.,.,CSAWEQYF,TGCAGTGCGTGGGAGCAGTACTTC
TRBJ2-1,TRBV18,few,.,CASSLRTLHEQFF,TGTGCCAGCTCACTACGGACGTTGCATGAGCAGTTCTTC
TRBJ2-7,TRBV6-1,.,TRBD2,CASSEGINIGLASSYEQYF,TGTGCCAGCAGTGAAGGGATTAATATCGGACTAGCGAGCTCCTACGAGCAGTACTTC
TRBJ2-1,TRBV24-1,few,.,CATSDWGSYNEQFF,TGTGCCACCAGTGATTGGGGATCCTACAATGAGCAGTTCTTC
TRBJ1-1,TRBV5-1,many,.,CASSLEARTTEAFF,TGCGCCAGCAGCTTGGAAGCCCGAACCACTGAAGCTTTCTTT
TRBJ2-1,TRBV7-9,.,.,CASSFPMDEQFF,TGTGCCAGCAGCTTCCCGATGGATGAGCAGTTCTTC
TRBJ1-3,TRBV5-1,many,.,CASSYQGGSGNTIYF,TGCGCCAGCAGCTACCAGGGAGGCTCTGGAAACACCATATATTTT
TRBJ1-6,TRBV27,.,.,CASRGSYNSPLHF,TGTGCCAGCAGGGGCTCCTATAATTCACCCCTCCACTTT
TRBJ1-3,TRBV6-1,.,.,CASSEALLGSGNTIYF,TGTGCCAGCAGTGAAGCGCTTCTGGGGTCTGGAAACACCATATATTTT
TRBJ2-2,TRBV5-1,.,TRBD1,CASRDRVDTGELFF,TGCGCCAGTAGGGACAGGGTGGACACCGGGGAGCTGTTTTTT
TRBJ2-7,TRBV5-1,many,.,CASRRDLYEQYF,TGCGCCAGCAGACGGGACCTCTACGAGCAGTACTTC
TRBJ2-6,TRBV10-3,many,.,CAIQGSSGANVLTF,TGTGCCATCCAAGGGAGCTCTGGGGCCAACGTCCTGACTTTC
TRBJ1-6,TRBV2,few,TRBD1,CASRQLRQGFSPLHF,TGTGCCAGCCGACAGCTGAGACAGGGGTTTTCACCCCTCCACTTT
TRBJ2-3,TRBV5-1,.,TRBD1,CASSLKGARDTQYF,TGCGCCAGCAGCTTAAAGGGGGCAAGAGATACGCAGTATTTT
TRBJ2-1,TRBV10-3,few,.,CAISGISGNEQFF,TGTGCCATCAGTGGGATTTCGGGCAATGAGCAGTTCTTC
TRBJ2-5,TRBV29-1,few,.,CSVDSTGGTQYF,TGCAGCGTTGACTCCACCGGTGGGACCCAGTACTTC
TRBJ2-6,TRBV5-1,many,.,CASSFTVATGANVLTF,TGCGCCAGCAGCTTCACGGTAGCGACTGGGGCCAACGTCCTGACTTTC
TRBJ1-1,TRBV18,.,.,CASSPPSRLLNTEAFF,TGTGCCAGCTCACCACCGTCCAGGCTATTGAACACTGAAGCTTTCTTT
TRBJ2-7,TRBV5-1,.,.,CASSRTGAASYEQYF,TGCGCCAGCAGCCGAACGGGGGCGGCCTCCTACGAGCAGTACTTC
TRBJ2-1,TRBV15,.,.,CATSIVLGASGRGGSYNEQFF,TGTGCCACCAGCATTGTCTTGGGGGCTAGCGGCAGAGGAGGCTCCTACAATGAGCAGTTCTTC